This T cell receptor (beta chain) is drawn from a study of blood T cell repertoires in COVID-19. How the authors handled the data: The assay estimated nucleated cells by amplifying reference gene primers. Clones were read by immunoSEQ multiplex PCR, and TCRdb kept only the in-frame ones, dropping some. That table supplies the V and J calls and clone size; D and trimming were determined from the DNA. The table has 80,000 to 95,000 clones, approximately 90% seen once. The CDR3 is made up of 16 amino acids. The V segment lost 5 bases and the J segment 6 bases; nucleotides outside the gene matches: 9. Per germline, CDR1 SGHAT and CDR2 FQDESV (reference sequence). This clone was seen just once.

Sequencing was carried out using peripheral blood. This TCR derives from a woman in her forties or fifties with active or convalescent COVID-19. This sequence joins TRBV11-1 and TRBJ2-1, with 11 bases fitting TRBD2. This CDR3 reads CASSSLAGGLSNEQFF. The CDR3 region has the DNA TGTGCCAGCAGCAGTCTAGCGGGGGGCCTTAGCAATGAGCAGTTCTTC. Combining the CDR3 with reference TRBV11-1 and TRBJ2-1 gives the whole variable domain EAEVAQSPRYKITEKSQAVAFWCDPISGHATLYWYRQILGQGPELLVQFQDESVVDDSQLPKDRFSAERLKGVDSTLKIQPAELGDSAMYLCASSSLAGGLSNEQFFGPGTRLTVL.